This entry lists 8 T cell receptor beta chains sequenced from one sample in a study of identical twins. TCRdb fed the 5' RACE reads into MiXCR, producing one record per CDR3 protein. Among hundreds of thousands of distinct CDR3 sequences, about 7.1% were seen once, and the ten largest hold 1.5% to 2%. Another study also made use of these data, one on yellow fever vaccine responses in identical twins.

Material: PBMCs. The receptors come from a woman aged 18-35 years in good health.

This clonotype was counted many times. The rearrangement joins TRBV6-5 to TRBJ2-6; a weak D match, TRBD1 (6 bases). Germline CDR1 MNHEY, CDR2 SVGAGI. This CDR3 is built from 15 residues. The germline V and J ends were trimmed by 8 bases and 3 bases, with 14 bases remaining between them. CDR3 residues: CASGIQGVGANVLTF. CDR3 bases: TGTGCCAGCGGTATACAGGGAGTTGGGGCCAACGTCCTGACTTTC.

This sequence joins TRBV28 and TRBJ1-3, with 7 bases matching TRBD1. This CDR3 spans 14 amino acids. J was trimmed by 4 bases and V by 6 bases; bases with no gene match: 6. Germline V gives CDR1 MDHEN, CDR2 SYDVKM. In nucleotides, the CDR3 is TGTGCCAGCAGGACCACGGGACAGGGAAACACCATATATTTT. Its translation: CASRTTGQGNTIYF.

This clonotype was detected ten times or more. The chain links TRBV2 to TRBJ1-4, with D unresolved. In germline, CDR1 is SNHLY, CDR2 FYNNEI. V was clipped by 0 bases and J by 5 bases, with 10 bases between them. The CDR3 extends over 15 amino acids. CDR3 region: CASSEALGGNEKLFF. CDR3 coding DNA: TGTGCCAGCAGTGAAGCGCTTGGAGGGAATGAAAAACTGTTTTTT. Looking up the rest from reference TRBV2 and TRBJ1-4 gives the full variable domain: EPEVTQTPSHQVTQMGQEVILRCVPISNHLYFYWYRQILGQKVEFLVSFYNNEISEKSEIFDDQFSVERPDGSNFTLKIRSTKLEDSAMYFCASSEALGGNEKLFFGSGTQLSVL.

The chain recombines TRBV7-9 with TRBJ2-7; D unresolved. Germline CDR1 and CDR2: SEHNR and FQNEAQ (reference sequence). The V end lost 8 bases, the J end lost 4 bases, and 12 bases lay between the germline ends. The CDR3 sequence is 12 residues long. The CDR3 is CASVSTVYEQYF. In DNA, the CDR3 is TGTGCCAGCGTTTCGACGGTATACGAGCAGTACTTC.

This clonotype was seen only a few times. The rearrangement links TRBV24-1 to TRBJ2-1; the D call may be TRBD1 or TRBD2 (6 bases each). The CDR3 consists of 12 residues. Germline lookup yields CDR1 KGHDR and CDR2 SFDVKD. Trimming left V 8 bases short and J 8 bases short, with 12 bases between. The CDR3 reads CATNLGGDEQFF. Here the CDR3 DNA reads TGTGCCACCAACCTGGGGGGCGATGAGCAGTTCTTC.

This clonotype was seen ten or more times. This chain uses TRBV29-1 with TRBJ2-7; no reliable D call. The germline V and J ends were trimmed by 2 bases and 2 bases, with 13 bases remaining between them. CDR1 and CDR2 (germline): SQVTM, ANQGSEA. The CDR3 is made up of 14 amino acids. DNA of the CDR3: TGCAGCGTTGAACCCATTGTAGCCCCCTACGAGCAGTACGTC. It translates to CSVEPIVAPYEQYV.

At least ten counts were recorded for this clonotype. The V gene is TRBV7-9, the J gene TRBJ1-1, with no clear D. Germline-derived CDR1 and CDR2 are SEHNR and FQNEAQ (reference sequence). The CDR3 spans 12 residues. Trimming shortened V by 2 bases and J by 6 bases, and 7 bases separated the two germline ends. CDR3 sequence: CASSLKGPEAFF. In nucleotides, the CDR3 is TGTGCCAGCAGCTTAAAAGGACCTGAAGCTTTCTTT.

The chain couples TRBV20-1 to TRBJ2-5; TRBD2 matches 10 bases. This CDR3 is built from 16 residues. The V gene's germline CDR1 is DFQATT and CDR2 SNEGSKA (reference sequence). J gave up 6 bases and V 0 bases, and 10 bases lay outside the gene matches. The CDR3 DNA reads TGCAGTGCTAGAGACTCGTCTAGCGGGAGCACGAAGACCCAGTACTTC. Protein product: CSARDSSSGSTKTQYF.